Shown below are 21 T cell receptor beta chains from a single sample sequenced in a study of regulatory T cells in long-lasting Graves disease. As for time point: newly diagnosed GD, antithyroid drugs for less than 3 months. The TCR library was made from RNA extracted from PBMCs. For TCR beta, libraries came from iRepertoire HTBI primers and Arm-PCR of CDR3 regions. TCRdb re-called the multiplex PCR reads with MiXCR, one entry per CDR3 protein. The top ten clones hold less than 30% of a sample with 400,000 to 500,000 distinct CDR3 sequences, roughly 15% of them seen once. These data also formed part of another study, on T cells in Graves' hyperthyroidism and ophthalmopathy.

Source: peripheral blood mononuclear cells (PBMCs), taken at new diagnosis, from a patient treated with antithyroid drugs. The receptor source for this set is a woman aged 18-29 years with Graves disease.

V usage is TRBV6-4 and J usage is TRBJ2-3; possible D gene TRBD1, 6 bases. V dropped 4 bases and J dropped 6 bases, with 11 bases sitting between them. CDR1 and CDR2 from the germline V gene are MRHNA and SNTAGT. The CDR3 is 13 residues long. CDR3 region: CASSVKGEDTQYF. As DNA, the CDR3 is TGTGCCAGCAGTGTAAAGGGGGAGGATACGCAGTATTTT.

In its sample, this clonotype was seen a few times. V is TRBV3-1 and J is TRBJ2-2; 9 nucleotides agree with TRBD1. The CDR3 sequence is 15 residues long. The junction had 6 bases not matched to a gene; V was cut back by 4 bases and J by 6 bases. From germline, CDR1 is LGHDT and CDR2 YNNKEL (reference sequence). CDR3 sequence reads: CASSPQGTGPGELFF. The CDR3 bases are TGTGCCAGCAGCCCTCAGGGGACAGGGCCCGGGGAGCTGTTTTTT.

The chain employs TRBV30 and TRBJ2-3, with unresolved D. Germline loops: CDR1 GTSNPN, CDR2 SVGIG (reference sequence). V lost 8 bases and J lost 2, with 14 bases in between. The CDR3 is 13 amino acids. This CDR3 reads CARMRPYTDTQYF. CDR3 coding DNA: TGTGCCCGGATGAGACCCTACACAGATACGCAGTATTTT.

This clonotype has a count of ten or more. This chain links TRBV2 with TRBJ1-1; D perhaps matches TRBD1 (5 bases). Germline V gene data show CDR1 as SNHLY and CDR2 as FYNNEI. CDR3 length: 17 residues. Trimming left V 2 bases short and J 8 bases short, with 24 bases between. CDR3 bases: TGTGCCAGCAGTGAACATATGGCGGCGACCTTAGGGACCGAAGCTTTCTTT. This gives the protein CASSEHMAATLGTEAFF.

This clonotype was seen ten or more times. The chain couples TRBV28 to TRBJ2-7; D is uncertain. Germline CDR1 is MDHEN and CDR2 is SYDVKM. This CDR3 comprises 14 residues. Trimming took off 6 bases at V and 1 base at J, with 13 bases between the two ends. CDR3 bases: TGTGCCAGCAGCTTACCTGGGTCGTCCTACGAGCAGTACTTC. Protein: CASSLPGSSYEQYF.

There are many counts of this clonotype. V and J are TRBV30 and TRBJ1-4; D is unresolved. Per germline, CDR1 GTSNPN and CDR2 SVGIG (reference sequence). The CDR3 loop spans 12 amino acids. The CDR3 DNA follows: TGTGCTTCCGGTCGGGAGTATGAAAAACTGTTTTTT. Translation: CASGREYEKLFF.

This clonotype was counted ten times or more. The chain links TRBV9 to TRBJ2-3; 10 positions agree with TRBD2. CDR1 SGDLS and CDR2 YYNGEE come from the germline V gene. This CDR3 region has 16 residues. V trimming: 0 bases; J trimming: 2 bases; junction bases outside the gene matches: 3. The CDR3 nucleotides read TGTGCCAGCAGCGTAGAAGCGGGAGGGCCCACAGATACGCAGTATTTT. It yields the protein CASSVEAGGPTDTQYF.

The table lists this clonotype with many counts. The chain combines TRBV5-1 with TRBJ2-1; 7 bases are shared with TRBD2. Germline lookup yields CDR1 SGHRS and CDR2 YFSETQ. With 6 bases clipped from V and 7 bases from J, the junction kept 16 bases outside the gene matches. The CDR3 contains 16 residues. CDR3 sequence: CASKDGGGRTGNEQFF. As DNA, the CDR3 is TGCGCCAGCAAGGATGGAGGCGGGAGAACGGGGAATGAGCAGTTCTTC.

This clonotype was observed at least ten times. The rearrangement joins TRBV11-2 to TRBJ2-7; unclear D gene. Trimming removed 1 base at V and 6 bases at J, with 16 bases between. From germline, CDR1 is SGHAT and CDR2 FQNNGV. The length of the CDR3 is 15 residues. The CDR3 spells CASSLGRGSPGEQYF. CDR3 nucleotide sequence: TGTGCCAGCAGCTTAGGAAGAGGCTCACCAGGCGAGCAGTACTTC.

This chain joins TRBV28 and TRBJ2-7; tentatively, D is TRBD2 (6 bases). This CDR3 contains 14 residues. V was pared by 2 bases and J by 5 bases, with 13 bases between. The germline V gene has CDR1 MDHEN and CDR2 SYDVKM. The CDR3 sequence: CASSLLATGDEQYF. Here the CDR3 DNA reads TGTGCCAGCAGTTTACTAGCGACGGGAGACGAGCAGTACTTC.

In its sample, this clonotype was seen a few times. The V and J genes are TRBV14 and TRBJ1-1; D call uncertain. Germline lookup yields CDR1 SGHDN and CDR2 FVKESK. CDR3 length: 13 residues. V shed 6 bases and J shed 1 base, with 9 bases lying between them. The CDR3 bases are TGTGCCAGCAGAGGTATTGAGAACACTGAAGCTTTCTTT. Its protein product is CASRGIENTEAFF.

The table lists this clonotype with many counts. The chain joins TRBV28 to TRBJ1-2; D unresolved. From germline, CDR1 is MDHEN and CDR2 SYDVKM. Trimming pared 8 bases from V and 5 bases from J, leaving 9 bases between. The CDR3 has 11 residues. The CDR3 nucleotides read TGTGCCAGCGAGGCGATATATGGCTACACCTTC. Its translation is CASEAIYGYTF.

This CDR3 reads CAISESGRASGYNEQFF. CDR3 nucleotide sequence: TGTGCCATCAGTGAGTCGGGGCGGGCTAGCGGCTACAATGAGCAGTTCTTC. This chain uses TRBV10-3 with TRBJ2-1, with 7 positions matching TRBD2. The CDR3 has 17 amino acids. Germline assignment: CDR1 ENHRY and CDR2 SYGVKD. V lost 0 bases to trimming and J lost 3 bases; unmatched junction nucleotides: 8.

This chain links TRBV28 with TRBJ1-4; D perhaps matches TRBD1 (5 bases). The CDR3 runs 15 residues. The germline CDR1 and CDR2 sequences are MDHEN and SYDVKM. Trimming stripped 5 bases from V and 2 bases from J, with 12 bases between. The CDR3 bases are TGTGCCAGCAGTAAGTGGGACGCCACTAATGAAAAACTGTTTTTT. Amino acid sequence: CASSKWDATNEKLFF.

Written as DNA, the CDR3 is TGTGCCAGCAGTCGGCAGGTTAATGAAAAACTGTTTTTT. This sequence encodes CASSRQVNEKLFF. The chain joins TRBV2 to TRBJ1-4; D call uncertain. This CDR3 spans 13 amino acids. CDR1 SNHLY and CDR2 FYNNEI come from the germline V gene. Trimming removed 5 bases at V and 4 bases at J, with 8 bases between. Based on the CDR3 plus reference TRBV2 and TRBJ1-4, the full variable domain is EPEVTQTPSHQVTQMGQEVILRCVPISNHLYFYWYRQILGQKVEFLVSFYNNEISEKSEIFDDQFSVERPDGSNFTLKIRSTKLEDSAMYFCASSRQVNEKLFFGSGTQLSVL.

The chain is built from TRBV28 and TRBJ2-1; 7 positions agree with TRBD1. Germline V gives CDR1 MDHEN, CDR2 SYDVKM. The V and J ends lost 8 bases and 10 bases, in that order; junction bases with no gene match: 5. The CDR3 length is 11 residues. The CDR3 DNA reads as TGTGCCAGCCGACAGGGTCCGGAGCAGTTCTTC. It encodes CASRQGPEQFF.

This clonotype was counted only a few times. The chain links TRBV18 to TRBJ2-3, with a weak D call TRBD2 (5 bases). Germline V CDR1 and CDR2: KGHSH, LQKENI. With 5 bases removed from V and 3 bases from J, the gap between germline ends came to 12 bases. The CDR3 extends over 14 amino acids. The CDR3 nucleotides are TGTGCCAGCTCAAGAACTAGAGGGACAGATACGCAGTATTTT. Its protein product is CASSRTRGTDTQYF. The full variable domain, rest sourced from reference TRBV18 and TRBJ2-3, is NAGVMQNPRHLVRRRGQEARLRCSPMKGHSHVYWYRQLPEEGLKFMVYLQKENIIDESGMPKERFSAEFPKEGPSILRIQQVVRGDSAAYFCASSRTRGTDTQYFGPGTRLTVL.

Many counts were recorded for this clonotype. CDR3 nucleotides: TGTGCCAGCTCACCGGGACAGGGTACTAGCTCCTACGAGCAGTACTTC. Its translation: CASSPGQGTSSYEQYF. This chain links TRBV18 with TRBJ2-7; TRBD1 matches 9 bases. This CDR3 region has 16 residues. In germline, CDR1 is KGHSH, CDR2 LQKENI. V shed 3 bases, J shed 0 bases, and the junction held 6 bases outside the gene matches.

The rearrangement joins TRBV9 to TRBJ1-1; possibly TRBD1 for D (5 bases). V was clipped by 7 bases and J by 5 bases, with 18 bases between them. CDR1 is SGDLS and CDR2 is YYNGEE in the germline V gene. This CDR3 has 14 residues. The CDR3 region has the DNA TGTGCCAGCTCGATGGGCGAGGGGAGTACTGAAGCTTTCTTT. It codes for CASSMGEGSTEAFF.

A note on this clonotype: A much larger clone is a single base away; this may be a read error. The CDR3 DNA reads TGCGCCAGCAGCACTTCTCCGGGACAGTTGCCAAACACTGAAGCTTTCTTT. Translation: CASSTSPGQLPNTEAFF. The V and J genes are TRBV5-1 and TRBJ1-1; the match to TRBD1 covers 7 bases. CDR3 length equals 17 residues. The germline V gene encodes CDR1 SGHRS and CDR2 YFSETQ. Losses at the gene ends were 4 bases for V and 2 bases for J; bases not matched to a gene: 14.

A word on this clonotype: One end of the junction is discordant with germline, which a read error may explain. The chain links TRBV4-1 to TRBJ1-3, with a tentative D call TRBD1 (5 bases). This CDR3 region has 17 residues. Germline loops: CDR1 MGHRA, CDR2 YSYEKL. The CDR3 loop is CASSQEAQGITGSTIYF. The CDR3 DNA sequence: TGCGCCAGCAGCCAAGAAGCCCAGGGAATTACTGGAAGCACCATATATTTT.